Given below is one T cell receptor beta chain in context. Measured with immunoSEQ multiplex PCR; TCRdb has only the in-frame clones, and not every one. Here the sample spans 250,000 to 300,000 clones, approximately 89% being singletons. The CDR3 runs to 16 residues. Germline-derived CDR1 and CDR2 are SGHAT and FQNNGV. V shed 4 bases and J 1 base; nucleotides not matched to a gene: 2. The data originate from a study of Ad26.COV2.S vaccination and SARS-CoV-2 variants. Specified treatment: 15 to 20 received Ad26.COV2.S at low or high dose, single or two shots; about 5 received placebo; per-sample allocation not given. The samples date from day 63 after the first vaccine or placebo injection.

Material: peripheral blood, obtained in a trial of Ad26.COV2.S vaccine versus placebo. The sequence was obtained from a person aged 18-60 years who received the Ad26.COV2.S COVID-19 vaccine or a placebo. The chain carries TRBV11-2 and TRBJ2-3, with TRBD2 matching over 13 bases. CDR3 loop: CASSSGLAGGTDTQYF. CDR3 in DNA: TGTGCCAGCAGCTCAGGACTAGCGGGAGGCACAGATACGCAGTATTTT.